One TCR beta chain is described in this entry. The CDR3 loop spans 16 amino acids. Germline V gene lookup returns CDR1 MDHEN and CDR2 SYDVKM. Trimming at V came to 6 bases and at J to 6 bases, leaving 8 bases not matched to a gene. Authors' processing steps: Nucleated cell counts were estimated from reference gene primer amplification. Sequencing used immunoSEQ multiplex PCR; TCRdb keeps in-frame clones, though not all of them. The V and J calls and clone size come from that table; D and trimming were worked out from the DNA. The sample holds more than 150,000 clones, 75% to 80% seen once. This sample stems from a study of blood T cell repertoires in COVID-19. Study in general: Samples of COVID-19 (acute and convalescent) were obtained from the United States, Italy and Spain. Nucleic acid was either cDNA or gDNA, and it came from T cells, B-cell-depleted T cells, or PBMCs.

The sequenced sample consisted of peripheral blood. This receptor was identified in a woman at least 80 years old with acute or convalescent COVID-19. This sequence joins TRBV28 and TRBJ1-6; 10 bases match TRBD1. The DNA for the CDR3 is TGTGCCAGCAGCCGACAGGGGGCCCTACTTAATTCACCCCTCCACTTT. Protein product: CASSRQGALLNSPLHF. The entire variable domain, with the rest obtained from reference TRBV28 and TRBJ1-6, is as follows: DVKVTQSSRYLVKRTGEKVFLECVQDMDHENMFWYRQDPGLGLRLIYFSYDVKMKEKGDIPEGYSVSREKKERFSLILESASTNQTSMYLCASSRQGALLNSPLHFGNGTRLTVT.